One T cell receptor (beta chain) is described in this entry. Its antigen is currently unknown. These data originate in a study of cytomegalovirus exposure and HLA in healthy donors. Study-wide points: A list of approximately 150 TCR beta chains associated with cytomegalovirus was given. In a later analysis, an Asian-associated ancestry cluster reportedly showed fewer N-insertions than the roughly 690-donor mean.

Germline CDR1 LNHDA, CDR2 SQIVND (reference sequence). The V gene lost 6 bases and the J gene lost 4 bases, with 9 bases spanning the gap. The CDR3 is made up of 12 amino acids. 13 Jbeta primers and 60 Vbeta primers were used for the PCR. The repertoire was sequenced with immunoSEQ multiplex PCR; TCRdb's copy has only in-frame clones and lacks some. This sample carries around 200,000 clones, approximately 82% of them seen once, and the ten largest clones take roughly 0.58%. Sequencing input: PBMCs. The clonotype originates from a woman aged 40 to 49 in good health and CMV-seronegative. J is TRBJ1-1 and V is TRBV19; D unresolved. The DNA for the CDR3 is TGTGCCAGTAGGGATCGGGGCACTGAAGCTTTCTTT. Residues: CASRDRGTEAFF.